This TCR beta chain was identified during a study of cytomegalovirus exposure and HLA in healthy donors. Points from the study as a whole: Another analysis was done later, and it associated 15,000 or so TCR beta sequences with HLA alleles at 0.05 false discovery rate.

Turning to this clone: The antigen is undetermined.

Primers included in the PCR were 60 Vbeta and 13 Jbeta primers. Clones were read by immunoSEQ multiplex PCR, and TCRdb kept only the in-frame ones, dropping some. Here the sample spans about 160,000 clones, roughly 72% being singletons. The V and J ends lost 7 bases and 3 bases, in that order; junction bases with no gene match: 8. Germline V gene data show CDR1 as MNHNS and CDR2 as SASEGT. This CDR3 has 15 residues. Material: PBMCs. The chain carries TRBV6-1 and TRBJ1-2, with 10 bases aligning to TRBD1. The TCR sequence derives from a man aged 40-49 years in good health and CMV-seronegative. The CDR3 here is CASKSGTGVDYGYTF. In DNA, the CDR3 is TGTGCCAGCAAATCTGGGACAGGGGTGGACTATGGCTACACCTTC.